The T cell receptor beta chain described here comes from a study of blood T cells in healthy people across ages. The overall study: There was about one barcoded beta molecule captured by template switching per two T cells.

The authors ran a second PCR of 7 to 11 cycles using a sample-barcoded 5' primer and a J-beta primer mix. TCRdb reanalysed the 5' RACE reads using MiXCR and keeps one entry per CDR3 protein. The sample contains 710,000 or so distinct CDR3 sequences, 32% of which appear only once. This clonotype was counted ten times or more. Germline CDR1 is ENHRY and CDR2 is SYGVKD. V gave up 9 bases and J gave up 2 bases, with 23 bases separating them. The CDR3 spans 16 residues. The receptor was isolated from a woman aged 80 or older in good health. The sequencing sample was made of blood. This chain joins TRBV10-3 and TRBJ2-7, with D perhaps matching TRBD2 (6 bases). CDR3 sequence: CAMLSGVGESPYEQYF. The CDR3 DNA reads TGTGCCATGCTCTCGGGGGTCGGGGAAAGTCCCTACGAGCAGTACTTC.